These 30 T cell receptor beta chains were all obtained from the same sample, sequenced in a study of PD-L1 blockade in urothelial cancer. Time point specified: pretreatment peripheral blood. Measured with immunoSEQ multiplex PCR; TCRdb has only the in-frame clones, and not every one. The table records some 56,000 clones, 85% of them present only once. Sequenced here: PBMCs, sampled around atezolizumab (anti-PD-L1) treatment. The source is a man between 65 and 79 years old with urothelial cancer.

The chain employs TRBV29-1 and TRBJ2-7; a possible D gene is TRBD1 (6 bases). Trimming pared 5 bases from V and 6 bases from J, leaving 23 bases between. Germline CDR1 is SQVTM and CDR2 is ANQGSEA. The CDR3 spans 15 residues. CDR3 in DNA: TGCAGCGTTTCGACAGGTAATAACCCCTTATCCGAGCAGTACTTC. Translating it yields CSVSTGNNPLSEQYF.

The rearrangement joins TRBV7-7 to TRBJ2-7, with D perhaps matching TRBD2 (6 bases). Germline loops: CDR1 SSHAT, CDR2 FNYEAQ (reference sequence). Trimming took off 6 bases at V and 7 bases at J, with 22 bases between the two ends. This CDR3 contains 15 residues. CDR3: CASSPSSAPWGEQYF. The CDR3 DNA is TGTGCCAGCAGTCCATCTAGCGCCCCGTGGGGGGAGCAGTACTTC. The entire variable domain, with the rest obtained from reference TRBV7-7 and TRBJ2-7, is as follows: GAGVSQSPRYKVTKRGQDVTLRCDPISSHATLYWYQQALGQGPEFLTYFNYEAQPDKSGLPSDRFSAERPEGSISTLTIQRTEQRDSAMYRCASSPSSAPWGEQYFGPGTRLTVT.

The chain combines TRBV4-1 with TRBJ2-1, with 9 bases that match TRBD2. The trim removed 0 bases at V and 2 bases at J, leaving 2 bases unmatched. The CDR3 has 16 residues. Per the germline V gene, CDR1 is MGHRA and CDR2 is YSYEKL. The CDR3 reads CASSQDLAGPYNEQFF. In nucleotides, the CDR3 is TGCGCCAGCAGCCAAGACCTAGCGGGACCCTACAATGAGCAGTTCTTC.

This clone appeared a few times. J is TRBJ1-1 and V is TRBV6-6; D is uncertain. The CDR3 length is 11 residues. Germline V gene lookup returns CDR1 MNHNY and CDR2 SVGAGI (reference sequence). V was trimmed by 4 bases and J by 10 bases, leaving 10 bases between them. The CDR3 coding sequence is TGTGCCAGCAGTTCCGAACTTGGAGCTTTCTTT. Its translation is CASSSELGAFF.

The table lists this clone with a few counts. The chain joins TRBV19 to TRBJ1-5; TRBD1 might be the D (6 bases). The CDR3 length is 17 residues. Germline CDR1 LNHDA, CDR2 SQIVND (reference sequence). V was clipped by 1 base and J by 3 bases, with 16 bases between them. The CDR3: CASSIAGQPFINQPQHF. The CDR3 DNA reads as TGTGCCAGTAGTATAGCCGGACAGCCGTTTATCAATCAGCCCCAGCATTTT. Drawing the rest from reference TRBV19 and TRBJ1-5, the complete variable domain is DGGITQSPKYLFRKEGQNVTLSCEQNLNHDAMYWYRQDPGQGLRLIYYSQIVNDFQKGDIAEGYSVSREKKESFPLTVTSAQKNPTAFYLCASSIAGQPFINQPQHFGDGTRLSIL.

The chain links TRBV27 to TRBJ2-5; 8 nucleotides line up with TRBD2. This CDR3 comprises 15 residues. Trimming removed 6 bases from V and 2 bases from J; junction bases left unmatched: 8. Germline V gene sequence: CDR1 MNHEY, CDR2 SMNVEV (reference sequence). Here the CDR3 DNA reads TGTGCCAGCAGCCCCGGGCGCGGGAGGCAAGAGACCCAGTACTTC. This gives the protein CASSPGRGRQETQYF.

The V call is TRBV10-1, the J call TRBJ2-3; TRBD2 matches 7 bases. CDR3 size: 15 residues. Germline V gene data show CDR1 as WNHNN and CDR2 as SYGVQD (reference sequence). V lost 6 bases and J lost 6; bases outside the gene matches: 12. The CDR3 loop is CASSSKRGTRDTQYF. The DNA of the CDR3 is TGCGCCAGCAGCTCAAAGCGGGGAACGAGGGATACGCAGTATTTT.

This clone occurred a few times. The chain couples TRBV7-3 to TRBJ2-1; D unclear. This CDR3 has 13 residues. Germline CDR1 is SGHTA and CDR2 is FQGTGA. Trimming cost V 2 bases and J 7 bases, with 9 bases left between them. The CDR3 reads CASSLDSLNEQFF. CDR3 DNA: TGTGCCAGCAGCTTAGATAGCCTTAATGAGCAGTTCTTC.

CDR3 DNA sequence: TGTGCCAGCAGTGGCGAGACAGGGGGCTACAATGAGCAGTTCTTC. Its protein product is CASSGETGGYNEQFF. The V and J genes are TRBV6-5 and TRBJ2-1; 9 nucleotides match TRBD1. The CDR3 sequence is 15 residues long. Germline lookup yields CDR1 MNHEY and CDR2 SVGAGI. Trimming at V came to 5 bases and at J to 3 bases, leaving 5 bases not matched to a gene.

The CDR3 loop is CASSQAGGLNEKLFF. In DNA, the CDR3 is TGTGCCAGCAGCCAGGCAGGGGGGTTAAATGAAAAACTGTTTTTT. The chain links TRBV9 to TRBJ1-4; TRBD1 matches at 7 bases. The germline V gene has CDR1 SGDLS and CDR2 YYNGEE. This CDR3 is built from 15 residues. V shed 4 bases, J shed 5 bases, and the junction held 8 bases outside the gene matches.

This chain uses TRBV2 with TRBJ1-4; D gene uncertain. Germline-derived CDR1 and CDR2 are SNHLY and FYNNEI. This CDR3 region has 15 residues. The V and J ends lost 2 bases and 2 bases respectively, with 9 bases between them. CDR3 bases: TGTGCCAGCAGTGAATGGCTCGGGACTAATGAAAAACTGTTTTTT. Its protein product is CASSEWLGTNEKLFF.

The rearrangement uses TRBV7-9 and TRBJ2-7; weak D call: TRBD1 (6 bases). The CDR3 sequence is 13 residues long. V shed 1 base and J shed 5 bases, with 9 bases lying between them. CDR1 and CDR2 from the germline V gene are SEHNR and FQNEAQ (reference sequence). The CDR3 spells CASSLGTGHEQYF. The CDR3 coding sequence is TGTGCCAGCAGCTTAGGCACAGGGCACGAGCAGTACTTC.

This clone appeared a single time. Here the CDR3 reads CASSALAGGGTGELFF. The CDR3 region has the DNA TGTGCCAGCAGCGCCCTAGCGGGAGGGGGTACCGGGGAGCTGTTTTTT. This sequence joins TRBV7-6 and TRBJ2-2; TRBD2 matches 12 bases. The length of the CDR3 is 16 residues. Germline CDR1 is SGHVS and CDR2 is FNYEAQ. With V trimmed by 5 bases and J by 5 bases, 6 bases remained unmatched.

The CDR3 loop is CSVGGGGTGDGYTF. The CDR3 nucleotides read TGCAGCGTTGGAGGGGGGGGGACAGGGGACGGCTACACCTTC. This sequence joins TRBV29-1 and TRBJ1-2; 10 nucleotides align to TRBD1. With 4 bases clipped from V and 8 bases from J, the junction kept 10 bases outside the gene matches. The CDR3 loop spans 14 amino acids. The germline V gene has CDR1 SQVTM and CDR2 ANQGSEA.

This clone was found once. The chain joins TRBV19 to TRBJ2-2; the match to TRBD1 covers 7 bases. This CDR3 spans 17 amino acids. V gave up 1 base and J gave up 1 base; unmatched junction bases: 6. Germline lookup yields CDR1 LNHDA and CDR2 SQIVND (reference sequence). The CDR3 here is CASSIVARQGNTGELFF. The CDR3 coding sequence is TGTGCCAGTAGTATAGTGGCGAGACAGGGGAACACCGGGGAGCTGTTTTTT.

V gene TRBV7-2 combines with J gene TRBJ2-1; D is uncertain. CDR1 SGHTA and CDR2 FQGNSA come from the germline V gene. V lost 3 bases to trimming and J lost 6 bases, with 15 bases between them. The CDR3 length is 15 residues. CDR3 protein: CASSLASNYPNEQFF. The CDR3 DNA reads as TGTGCCAGCAGCTTGGCGTCCAACTACCCCAATGAGCAGTTCTTC. The entire variable domain, with the rest obtained from reference TRBV7-2 and TRBJ2-1, is as follows: GAGVSQSPSNKVTEKGKDVELRCDPISGHTALYWYRQSLGQGLEFLIYFQGNSAPDKSGLPSDRFSAERTGGSVSTLTIQRTQQEDSAVYLCASSLASNYPNEQFFGPGTRLTVL.

V and J are TRBV9 and TRBJ2-1, with 7 bases that match TRBD2. Germline V gene sequence: CDR1 SGDLS, CDR2 YYNGEE. V was clipped by 4 bases and J by 0 bases; unmatched bases: 4. This CDR3 contains 15 residues. The CDR3 sequence: CASSPSGSSYNEQFF. The CDR3 bases are TGTGCCAGCAGCCCTAGCGGTAGCTCCTACAATGAGCAGTTCTTC.

The chain uses TRBV18 and TRBJ2-2; D not resolved. CDR3 length equals 15 residues. V lost 3 bases and J lost 1, with 9 bases in between. From germline, CDR1 is KGHSH and CDR2 LQKENI. The CDR3 region is CASSPYSQNTGELFF. CDR3 bases: TGTGCCAGCTCACCGTACAGCCAGAACACCGGGGAGCTGTTTTTT.

The genes are TRBV5-1 and TRBJ1-2, with D unclear. CDR1 and CDR2 from the germline V gene are SGHRS and YFSETQ. The CDR3 sequence is 17 residues long. The V end was cut by 4 bases, the J end by 0 bases, with 19 bases between. The CDR3 spells CASSPYIPGSPNYGYTF. CDR3 nucleotide sequence: TGCGCCAGCAGCCCATACATACCCGGGAGCCCTAACTATGGCTACACCTTC. Variable domain in full (rest from reference TRBV5-1 and TRBJ1-2): KAGVTQTPRYLIKTRGQQVTLSCSPISGHRSVSWYQQTPGQGLQFLFEYFSETQRNKGNFPGRFSGRQFSNSRSEMNVSTLELGDSALYLCASSPYIPGSPNYGYTFGSGTRLTVV.

The rearrangement uses TRBV7-8 and TRBJ2-5; a possible D gene is TRBD2 (6 bases). The germline V gene has CDR1 SGHVS and CDR2 FQNEAQ. The length of the CDR3 is 14 residues. The ends were cut back, 5 bases at V and 2 bases at J, with 12 bases in the middle. CDR3 amino acids: CASSPMTSQETQYF. The CDR3 DNA reads as TGTGCCAGCAGCCCCATGACTAGTCAAGAGACCCAGTACTTC.

The chain joins TRBV2 to TRBJ2-3, with D uncertain. The germline CDR1 and CDR2 sequences are SNHLY and FYNNEI. The V gene lost 4 bases and the J gene lost 14 bases, with 16 bases spanning the gap. The CDR3 covers 12 residues. CDR3 nucleotide sequence: TGTGCCAGCAGTGGAGAGGTCGGATACGCGTATTTT. Protein product: CASSGEVGYAYF.

The chain uses TRBV29-1 and TRBJ2-1; TRBD2 agrees at 9 bases. The germline CDR1 and CDR2 sequences are SQVTM and ANQGSEA. This CDR3 comprises 14 residues. The V and J ends lost 4 bases and 9 bases, in that order; junction bases with no gene match: 10. CDR3 coding DNA: TGCAGCGTTGGGTTAGCGGGAGTCGGTGCTGAGCAGTTCTTC. It translates to CSVGLAGVGAEQFF.

The chain is built from TRBV5-6 and TRBJ2-7; 8 bases are a match to TRBD1. CDR1 SGHDT and CDR2 YYEEEE come from the germline V gene. The CDR3 is 15 amino acids. Trimming cost V 1 base and J 4 bases; bases outside gene matches: 7. The CDR3 is CASSLLAGGKYEQYF. The CDR3 DNA reads as TGTGCCAGCAGCTTGTTGGCAGGGGGCAAATACGAGCAGTACTTC.

This chain uses TRBV5-8 with TRBJ2-7, with D hard to call. The CDR3 consists of 13 residues. V shed 3 bases and J shed 3 bases, with 10 bases lying between them. Germline-derived CDR1 and CDR2 are SGHTS and YDEGEE. The CDR3 DNA reads as TGTGCCAGCAGCTCTAATTCGTACTACGAGCAGTACTTC. It codes for CASSSNSYYEQYF.

The J gene is TRBJ1-2, the V gene TRBV6-1; TRBD1 might be the D (6 bases). The germline CDR1 and CDR2 sequences are MNHNS and SASEGT. This CDR3 region has 15 residues. V lost 4 bases to trimming and J lost 3 bases, with 15 bases between them. In DNA, the CDR3 is TGTGCCAGCAGTGCGGACAGATTTGTCGACTATGGCTACACCTTC. Translation gives CASSADRFVDYGYTF.

This chain links TRBV13 with TRBJ2-1; tentatively, D is TRBD1 (5 bases). Deletions cut 0 bases from V and 9 bases from J, with 12 bases between. The CDR3 is 14 amino acids. Germline CDR1 and CDR2: PRHDT and FYEKMQ (reference sequence). This CDR3 reads CASSLGSQGGEQFF. The CDR3 DNA is TGTGCCAGCAGCTTAGGTTCGCAGGGTGGTGAGCAGTTCTTC.

The CDR3 DNA is TGTGCCAGCAGTGCCCGACAGGGTCTTAGCATTGAAGCTTTCTTT. Translated, it gives CASSARQGLSIEAFF. This chain links TRBV27 with TRBJ1-1; 7 bases line up with TRBD1. In germline, CDR1 is MNHEY, CDR2 SMNVEV (reference sequence). The V gene end was trimmed by 5 bases and the J gene end by 7 bases; junction bases not matched to a gene: 13. The CDR3 totals 15 residues.

The genes are TRBV6-5 and TRBJ2-1, with D maybe TRBD2 (5 bases). Germline lookup yields CDR1 MNHEY and CDR2 SVGAGI. This CDR3 comprises 11 residues. The CDR3 spells CGAGGPNEQFF. The CDR3 region has the DNA TGTGGTGCCGGCGGGCCTAATGAGCAGTTCTTC.

The table lists this clone with many counts. The J gene is TRBJ2-2, the V gene TRBV5-1, with D possibly matching TRBD1 (6 bases). Germline V gene data show CDR1 as SGHRS and CDR2 as YFSETQ. This CDR3 is built from 11 residues. Trimming stripped 9 bases from V and 4 bases from J, with 7 bases between. CDR3 nucleotide sequence: TGCGCCAACAGGGCCACCGGGGAGCTGTTTTTT. Translation: CANRATGELFF.

The V and J genes are TRBV28 and TRBJ1-5; 9 bases align to TRBD1. The CDR3 totals 14 residues. The germline gives CDR1 MDHEN, CDR2 SYDVKM. With V trimmed by 8 bases and J by 7 bases, 9 bases remained unmatched. The CDR3 is CASHRDRDGQPQHF. As DNA, the CDR3 is TGTGCCAGCCACCGGGACAGGGATGGACAGCCCCAGCATTTT.